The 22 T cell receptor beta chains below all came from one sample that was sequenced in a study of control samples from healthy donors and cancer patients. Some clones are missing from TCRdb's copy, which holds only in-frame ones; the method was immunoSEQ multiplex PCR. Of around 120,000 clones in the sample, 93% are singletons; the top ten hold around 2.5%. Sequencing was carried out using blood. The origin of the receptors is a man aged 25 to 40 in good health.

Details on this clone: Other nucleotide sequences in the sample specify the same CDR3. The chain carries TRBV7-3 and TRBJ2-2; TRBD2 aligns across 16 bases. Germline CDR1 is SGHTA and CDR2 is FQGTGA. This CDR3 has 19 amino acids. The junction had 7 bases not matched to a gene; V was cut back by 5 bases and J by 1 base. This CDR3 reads CASSRRGLAGGRNTGELFF. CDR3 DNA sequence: TGTGCCAGCAGCCGCCGGGGACTAGCGGGGGGGCGGAACACCGGGGAGCTGTTTTTT.

The CDR3 protein is CASSVNTEAFF. As DNA, the CDR3 is TGTGCCAGCAGTGTAAACACTGAAGCTTTCTTT. The gene calls are TRBV25-1 and TRBJ1-1; D ambiguous. The CDR3 is 11 residues long. The germline V gene encodes CDR1 MGHDK and CDR2 SYGVNS. Trimming left V 4 bases short and J 2 bases short, with 2 bases between. Filled out from reference TRBV25-1 and TRBJ1-1, the complete variable domain reads EADIYQTPRYLVIGTGKKITLECSQTMGHDKMYWYQQDPGMELHLIHYSYGVNSTEKGDLSSESTVSRIRTEHFPLTLESARPSHTSQYLCASSVNTEAFFGQGTRLTVV.

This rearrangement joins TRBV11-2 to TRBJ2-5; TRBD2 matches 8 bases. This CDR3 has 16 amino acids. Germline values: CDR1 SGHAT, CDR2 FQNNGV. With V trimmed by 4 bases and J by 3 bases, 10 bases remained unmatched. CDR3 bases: TGTGCCAGCAGCTCTAACCCGGGACTAGGGAAAGAGACCCAGTACTTC. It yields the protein CASSSNPGLGKETQYF.

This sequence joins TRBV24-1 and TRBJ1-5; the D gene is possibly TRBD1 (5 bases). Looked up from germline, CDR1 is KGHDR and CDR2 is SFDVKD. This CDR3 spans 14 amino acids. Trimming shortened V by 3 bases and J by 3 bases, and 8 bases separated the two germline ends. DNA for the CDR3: TGTGCCACCAGTGATAGAGGGGTCAATCAGCCCCAGCATTTT. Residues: CATSDRGVNQPQHF.

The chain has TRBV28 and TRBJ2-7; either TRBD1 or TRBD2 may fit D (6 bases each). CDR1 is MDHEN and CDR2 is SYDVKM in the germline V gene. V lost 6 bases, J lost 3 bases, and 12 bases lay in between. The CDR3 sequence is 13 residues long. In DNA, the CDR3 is TGTGCCAGCAGGGGCAGGGGAGGCTACGAGCAGTACTTC. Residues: CASRGRGGYEQYF.

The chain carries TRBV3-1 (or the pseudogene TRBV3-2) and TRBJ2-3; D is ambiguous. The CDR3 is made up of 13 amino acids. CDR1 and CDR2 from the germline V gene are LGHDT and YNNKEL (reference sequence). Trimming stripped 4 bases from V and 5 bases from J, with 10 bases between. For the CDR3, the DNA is TGTGCCAGCAGCCCCAAATCGCGAGATACGCAGTATTTT. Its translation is CASSPKSRDTQYF.

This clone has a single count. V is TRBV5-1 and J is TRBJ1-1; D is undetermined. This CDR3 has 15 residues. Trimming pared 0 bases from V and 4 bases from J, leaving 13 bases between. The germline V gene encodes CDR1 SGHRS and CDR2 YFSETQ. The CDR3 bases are TGCGCCAGCAGCTTGGAGCAGGCCCCGGGCACTGAAGCTTTCTTT. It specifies CASSLEQAPGTEAFF.

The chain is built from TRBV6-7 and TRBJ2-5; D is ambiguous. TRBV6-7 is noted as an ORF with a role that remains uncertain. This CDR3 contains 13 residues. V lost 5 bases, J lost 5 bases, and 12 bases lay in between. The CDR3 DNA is TGTGCCAGCAGTGCAGAGGTCGGGGAGACCCAGTACTTC. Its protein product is CASSAEVGETQYF.

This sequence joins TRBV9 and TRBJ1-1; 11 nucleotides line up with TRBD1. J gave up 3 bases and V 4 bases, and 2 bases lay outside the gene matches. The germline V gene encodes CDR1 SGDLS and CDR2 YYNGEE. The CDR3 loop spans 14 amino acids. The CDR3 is CASSRGQGDTEAFF. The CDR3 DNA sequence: TGTGCCAGCAGCCGGGGACAGGGGGACACTGAAGCTTTCTTT.

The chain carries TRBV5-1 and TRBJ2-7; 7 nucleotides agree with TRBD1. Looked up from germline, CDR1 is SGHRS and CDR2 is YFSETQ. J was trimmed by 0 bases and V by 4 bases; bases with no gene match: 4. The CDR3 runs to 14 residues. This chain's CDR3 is CASSPDRSSYEQYV. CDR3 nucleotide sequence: TGCGCCAGCAGCCCGGACAGGAGCTCCTACGAGCAGTACGTC.

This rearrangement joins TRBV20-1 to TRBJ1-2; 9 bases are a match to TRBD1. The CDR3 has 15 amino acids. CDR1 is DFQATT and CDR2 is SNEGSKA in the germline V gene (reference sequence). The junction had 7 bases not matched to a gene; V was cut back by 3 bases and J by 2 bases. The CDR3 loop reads CSASSDRGSNYGYTF. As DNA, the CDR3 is TGCAGTGCTAGTTCGGACAGGGGAAGCAACTATGGCTACACCTTC.

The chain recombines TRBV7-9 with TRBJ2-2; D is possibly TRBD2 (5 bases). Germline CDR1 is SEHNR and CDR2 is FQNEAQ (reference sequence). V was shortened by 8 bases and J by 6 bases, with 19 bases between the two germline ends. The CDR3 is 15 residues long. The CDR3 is CASPVMGVVSGELFF. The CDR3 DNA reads TGTGCCAGCCCCGTCATGGGAGTTGTTTCCGGGGAGCTGTTTTTT.

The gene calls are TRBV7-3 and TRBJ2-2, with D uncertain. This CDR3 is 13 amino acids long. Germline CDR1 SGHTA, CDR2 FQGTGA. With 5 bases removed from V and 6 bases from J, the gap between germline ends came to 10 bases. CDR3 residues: CASSLGVPGELFF. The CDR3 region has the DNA TGTGCCAGCAGCCTCGGCGTCCCCGGGGAGCTGTTTTTT.

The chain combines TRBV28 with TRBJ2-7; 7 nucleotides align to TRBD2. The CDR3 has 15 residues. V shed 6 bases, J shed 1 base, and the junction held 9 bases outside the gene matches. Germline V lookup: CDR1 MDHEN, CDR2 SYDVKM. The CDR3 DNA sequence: TGTGCCAGCAGCCTCTTGACGGGGGGTTCCTACGAGCAGTACTTC. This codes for CASSLLTGGSYEQYF. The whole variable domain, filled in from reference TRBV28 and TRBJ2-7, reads DVKVTQSSRYLVKRTGEKVFLECVQDMDHENMFWYRQDPGLGLRLIYFSYDVKMKEKGDIPEGYSVSREKKERFSLILESASTNQTSMYLCASSLLTGGSYEQYFGPGTRLTVT.

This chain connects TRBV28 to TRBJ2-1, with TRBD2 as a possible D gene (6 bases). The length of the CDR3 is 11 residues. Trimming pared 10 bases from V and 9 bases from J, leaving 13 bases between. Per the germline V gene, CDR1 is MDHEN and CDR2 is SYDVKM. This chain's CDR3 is CATTSIAEQFF. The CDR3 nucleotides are TGTGCCACCACTAGCATCGCTGAGCAGTTCTTC. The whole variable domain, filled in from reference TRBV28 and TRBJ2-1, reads DVKVTQSSRYLVKRTGEKVFLECVQDMDHENMFWYRQDPGLGLRLIYFSYDVKMKEKGDIPEGYSVSREKKERFSLILESASTNQTSMYLCATTSIAEQFFGPGTRLTVL.

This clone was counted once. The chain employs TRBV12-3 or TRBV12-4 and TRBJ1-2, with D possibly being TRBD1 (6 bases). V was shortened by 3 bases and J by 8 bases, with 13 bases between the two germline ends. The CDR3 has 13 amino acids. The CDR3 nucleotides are TGTGCCAGCAGTTTGGGGGCCGGGAGAGGCTACACCTTC. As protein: CASSLGAGRGYTF.

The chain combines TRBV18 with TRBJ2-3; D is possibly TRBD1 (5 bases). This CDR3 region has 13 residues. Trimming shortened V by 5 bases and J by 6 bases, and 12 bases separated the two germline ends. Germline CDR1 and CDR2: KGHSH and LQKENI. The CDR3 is CASSTSRDDTQYF. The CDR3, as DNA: TGTGCCAGCTCAACAAGCAGGGATGATACGCAGTATTTT.

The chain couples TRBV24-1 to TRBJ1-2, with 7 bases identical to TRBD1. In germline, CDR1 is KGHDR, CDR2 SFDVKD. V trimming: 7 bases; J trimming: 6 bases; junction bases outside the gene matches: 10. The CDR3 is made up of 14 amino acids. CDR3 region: CATRARDSLNGYTF. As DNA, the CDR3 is TGTGCCACCAGAGCCAGGGACAGTTTGAATGGCTACACCTTC.

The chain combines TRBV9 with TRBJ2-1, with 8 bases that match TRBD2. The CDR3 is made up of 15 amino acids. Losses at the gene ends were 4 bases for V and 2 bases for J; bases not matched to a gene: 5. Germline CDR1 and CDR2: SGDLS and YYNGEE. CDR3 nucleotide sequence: TGTGCCAGCAGCCCCTGGACTAGCCCCTACAATGAGCAGTTCTTC. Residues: CASSPWTSPYNEQFF.

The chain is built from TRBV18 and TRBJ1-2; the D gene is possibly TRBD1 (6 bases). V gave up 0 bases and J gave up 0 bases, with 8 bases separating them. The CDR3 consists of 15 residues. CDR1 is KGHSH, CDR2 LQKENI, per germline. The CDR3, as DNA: TGTGCCAGCTCACCACCAGGGGGGACTAACTATGGCTACACCTTC. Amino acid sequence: CASSPPGGTNYGYTF.

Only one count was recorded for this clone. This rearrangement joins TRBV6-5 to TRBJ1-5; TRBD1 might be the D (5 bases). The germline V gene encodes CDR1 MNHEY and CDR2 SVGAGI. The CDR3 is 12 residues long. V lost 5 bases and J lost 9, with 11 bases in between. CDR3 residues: CASSQPRGPQHF. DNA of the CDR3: TGTGCCAGCAGTCAACCTAGGGGGCCCCAGCATTTT.

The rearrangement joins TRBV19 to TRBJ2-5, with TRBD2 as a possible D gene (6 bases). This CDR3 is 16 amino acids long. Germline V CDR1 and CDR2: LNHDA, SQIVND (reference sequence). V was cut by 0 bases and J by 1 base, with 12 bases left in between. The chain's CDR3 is CASSIEGGDLQETQYF. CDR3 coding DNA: TGTGCCAGTAGTATAGAGGGGGGAGATCTCCAAGAGACCCAGTACTTC.